A single TCR beta chain is shown here with its context. The sample belongs to a study of blood T cell repertoires in COVID-19. About the study: Sites across the United States, Italy and Spain contributed samples from acute and convalescent COVID-19.

In the original processing: How many nucleated cells were present was estimated from reference gene primer amplification. TCRdb's copy holds only in-frame clones and misses some; the assay was immunoSEQ multiplex PCR. V and J calls plus clone size are reproduced from that table; the DNA served to infer D and trimming. Among about 310,000 clones, around 90% were seen once, and the ten largest hold roughly 1%. Seattle's cohort entered during active infection and was followed longitudinally. Sequenced: peripheral blood. The receptor was derived from a woman aged 40 to 49 with COVID-19, enrolled during active disease.

CDR3 coding DNA: TGTGCCAGCAGCTTAGCGGCAACGAACACCGGGGAGCTGTTTTTT. As protein: CASSLAATNTGELFF. This rearrangement joins TRBV7-2 to TRBJ2-2, with no clear D. Trimming stripped 0 bases from V and 0 bases from J, with 5 bases between. Germline V CDR1 and CDR2: SGHTA, FQGNSA. The CDR3 is 15 residues long. The variable domain in full, completed from reference TRBV7-2 and TRBJ2-2, reads GAGVSQSPSNKVTEKGKDVELRCDPISGHTALYWYRQSLGQGLEFLIYFQGNSAPDKSGLPSDRFSAERTGGSVSTLTIQRTQQEDSAVYLCASSLAATNTGELFFGEGSRLTVL.